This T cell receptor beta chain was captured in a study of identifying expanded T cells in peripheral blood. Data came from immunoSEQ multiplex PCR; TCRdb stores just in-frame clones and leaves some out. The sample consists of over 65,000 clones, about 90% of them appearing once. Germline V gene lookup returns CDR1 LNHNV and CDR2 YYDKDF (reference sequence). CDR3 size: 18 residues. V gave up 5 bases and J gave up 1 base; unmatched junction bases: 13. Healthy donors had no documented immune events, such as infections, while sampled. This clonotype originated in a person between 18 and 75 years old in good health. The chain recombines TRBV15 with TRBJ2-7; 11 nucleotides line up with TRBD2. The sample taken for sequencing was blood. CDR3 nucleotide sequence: TGTGCCACCAGCGGGAAATTAGCGGGGGGGCTTCGGTCCTACGAGCAGTACTTC. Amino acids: CATSGKLAGGLRSYEQYF.